The 18 T cell receptor beta chains in this list originate from one sample, sequenced in a study of tumor and adjacent non-tumor tissue in lung cancer. A modified ARM-PCR protocol with three rounds of nested PCR amplified TCRbeta. TCRdb re-derived calls from the multiplex PCR reads in MiXCR, one entry per CDR3 protein. Among about 200,000 distinct CDR3 sequences listed, about two thirds were seen once. No cell sorting was done before RNA was extracted from the tissue. Material: lung tumor tissue. The receptors originated from a man in his 60s with non-small cell lung cancer.

This clonotype was picked up one time. One end of the junction does not line up with germline, which may come from a read error. The gene calls are TRBV5-6 and TRBJ2-5; D gene unclear. CDR1 is SGHDT, CDR2 YYEEEE, per germline. CDR3 length: 12 residues. The CDR3 loop is CANSLVRETQYF. CDR3 in DNA: TGTGCCAACAGCTTGGTGCGGGAGACCCAGTACTTC.

Of note for this clonotype: The junction departs from germline at one end; a sequencing error may be responsible. The chain employs TRBV4-1 and TRBJ1-5; D might be TRBD1 (6 bases). This CDR3 is built from 14 residues. CDR1 is MGHRA and CDR2 is YSYEKL in the germline V gene. The CDR3 DNA reads as TGCGCCAGCAGCCTAGGACAGTCCAATGAGCCCCAGCATTTT. The encoded protein is CASSLGQSNEPQHF.

As regards this clonotype: Germline and junction disagree at one end, which may indicate a read error. The gene calls are TRBV6-2 or TRBV6-3 and TRBJ2-1; D gene uncertain. Germline values: CDR1 MNHEY, CDR2 SVGEGT. The CDR3 length is 13 residues. This CDR3 is CACSVGVTDEQFF. Here the CDR3 DNA reads TGTGCCTGCAGTGTTGGGGTAACCGATGAGCAGTTCTTC.

In the case of this clonotype: This CDR3 is missing its conserved last phenylalanine or tryptophan, likely due to a read error. The chain joins TRBV12-3 or TRBV12-4 to TRBJ2-3, with TRBD2 matching over 7 bases. The ends lost 6 bases at V and 3 bases at J; junction bases unmatched: 9. The CDR3 runs to 15 residues. The CDR3 nucleotides read TGTGCCAGCAGATCAACGGGGGGTCGTACAGATACGCAGTATCTT. The encoded protein is CASRSTGGRTDTQYL.

About this clonotype itself: In this CDR3 the conserved last residue, phenylalanine or tryptophan, is missing, so a read error is likely. This rearrangement joins TRBV28 to TRBJ1-6; D not certain. The CDR3 covers 14 residues. With 4 bases removed from V and 6 bases from J, the gap between germline ends came to 10 bases. Germline lookup yields CDR1 MDHEN and CDR2 SYDVKM. CDR3 coding DNA: TGTGCCAGCAGTTCCCATGGTCCTAATTCACCCCTCCACCTT. Its protein is CASSSHGPNSPLHL.

This clonotype was picked up many times. This sequence joins TRBV20-1 and TRBJ2-1; 10 nucleotides match TRBD2. V lost 4 bases to trimming and J lost 4 bases; unmatched junction nucleotides: 10. The CDR3 runs 16 residues. Germline V gene data show CDR1 as DFQATT and CDR2 as SNEGSKA (reference sequence). The DNA of the CDR3 is TGCAGTGCTACAGATTTTGGGACTAGCGCTTACAATGAGCAGTTCTTC. This gives the protein CSATDFGTSAYNEQFF.

Notes on this clonotype: The junction differs from germline at one of its ends, possibly a read error. This chain joins TRBV20-1 and TRBJ1-5, with D possibly TRBD1 on 6 matching bases. The CDR3 runs to 15 residues. Germline CDR1 is DFQATT and CDR2 is SNEGSKA (reference sequence). The CDR3 bases are TGCAGTGCTAGAGATTATCACAGGGAGAGTCAGCCCCGGCATTTT. As protein: CSARDYHRESQPRHF.

This clonotype was seen many times. V gene TRBV29-1 combines with J gene TRBJ2-5; TRBD2 agrees at 7 bases. The ends lost 7 bases at V and 5 bases at J; junction bases unmatched: 7. The germline CDR1 and CDR2 sequences are SQVTM and ANQGSEA. The CDR3 has 12 residues. CDR3 residues: CSGGREYETQYF. CDR3 sequence (DNA): TGCAGCGGCGGGCGGGAGTACGAGACCCAGTACTTC.

A note on this clonotype: The junction does not match germline at one end; this may be a read error. V and J are TRBV11-2 and TRBJ2-6; perhaps TRBD1 as D (5 bases). CDR1 SGHAT and CDR2 FQNNGV come from the germline V gene. The CDR3 is 14 residues long. Written as DNA, the CDR3 is TGTGGCAACAATCCTATCTCTGGGGCCAATGTCCTGACTTTC. This gives the protein CGNNPISGANVLTF.

In this sample, this clonotype turned up once. The rearrangement links TRBV6-1 to TRBJ2-4, with unresolved D. CDR3 length: 18 residues. V was clipped by 2 bases and J by 0 bases, with 17 bases between them. The germline V gene encodes CDR1 MNHNS and CDR2 SASEGT. CDR3 sequence (DNA): TGTGCCAGCAGTGAATTCCCCACCGGATCACTAGCCAAAAACATTCAGTACTTC. Protein: CASSEFPTGSLAKNIQYF.

This chain uses TRBV6-5 with TRBJ2-7; 7 bases are a match to TRBD2. V lost 10 bases to trimming and J lost 13 bases; unmatched junction nucleotides: 25. The germline V gene has CDR1 MNHEY and CDR2 SVGAGI. The length of the CDR3 is 15 residues. The CDR3 DNA follows: TGTGCCATCGGCAATGGGAGGGTCACTCGCTACGAGCTATACTTC. This translates into CAIGNGRVTRYELYF.

By share of the sample, this clonotype is large. This sequence joins TRBV11-2 and TRBJ2-2; 7 bases are a match to TRBD1. The CDR3 extends over 15 amino acids. The germline V gene encodes CDR1 SGHAT and CDR2 FQNNGV. Unmatched junction bases numbered 7, after V lost 4 bases and J lost 5 bases. The CDR3 reads CASSSTGIITGELFF. The CDR3 DNA reads TGTGCCAGCAGCTCGACAGGGATAATTACCGGGGAGCTGTTTTTT.

The genes are TRBV7-3 and TRBJ2-1; 7 bases map to TRBD2. The CDR3 totals 15 residues. CDR1 SGHTA and CDR2 FQGTGA come from the germline V gene. The ends lost 5 bases at V and 2 bases at J; junction bases unmatched: 6. In DNA, the CDR3 is TGTGCCAGCAGCCCCAGCGGGACTACCTACAATGAGCAGTTCTTC. It encodes CASSPSGTTYNEQFF. Full variable domain (outside the CDR3, taken from reference TRBV7-3 and TRBJ2-1): GAGVSQTPSNKVTEKGKYVELRCDPISGHTALYWYRQSLGQGPEFLIYFQGTGAADDSGLPNDRFFAVRPEGSVSTLKIQRTERGDSAVYLCASSPSGTTYNEQFFGPGTRLTVL.

Concerning this clonotype: The CDR3 carries no conserved terminal phenylalanine or tryptophan, so it likely arises from a read error. The chain links TRBV6-6 to TRBJ2-7, with D unclear. The germline V gene encodes CDR1 MNHNY and CDR2 SVGAGI (reference sequence). CDR3 size: 13 residues. The CDR3 DNA reads as TGTGCCAGCAGTTCCCAGGCCTCCAACGAGCAGTACTAC. It yields the protein CASSSQASNEQYY.

This clonotype was seen only a few times. The V and J genes are TRBV12-3 or TRBV12-4 and TRBJ2-2; the D gene is possibly TRBD1 (6 bases). The V end was cut by 5 bases, the J end by 5 bases, with 15 bases between. The CDR3 extends over 15 amino acids. The CDR3: CASSRTAGRTGELFF. CDR3 DNA: TGTGCCAGCAGTAGGACAGCCGGAAGGACCGGGGAGCTGTTTTTT.

In its sample, this clonotype was seen once. A clone one base away is much larger, so this may be a read error. V is TRBV6-2 or TRBV6-3 and J is TRBJ2-3; possible D gene TRBD2, 6 bases. Looked up from germline, CDR1 is MNHEY and CDR2 is SVGEGT. The CDR3 runs 14 residues. The CDR3 loop is CASTPRTRGDMQYF. The DNA for the CDR3 is TGTGCCAGCACCCCTCGGACGCGGGGAGATATGCAGTATTTT.

On this clonotype: A much more abundant neighbour one base away suggests this may be a read error. This chain joins TRBV6-5 and TRBJ2-7; 8 nucleotides agree with TRBD1. This CDR3 contains 13 residues. Germline CDR1 and CDR2: MNHEY and SVGAGI. In nucleotides, the CDR3 is TGTACCAGCACTCAGGGGGCCAGGGGCGAGCAGTACTTC. As protein: CTSTQGARGEQYF.

By frequency in the sample, this clonotype is medium-sized. The chain combines TRBV29-1 with TRBJ2-7; 9 bases are shared with TRBD1. J gave up 7 bases and V 8 bases, and 15 bases lay outside the gene matches. Germline V gene lookup returns CDR1 SQVTM and CDR2 ANQGSEA. This CDR3 region has 14 residues. The CDR3 DNA follows: TGCAGCACAAAAAGGGACAGGGCGTCGACGGAGCAGTACTTC. Translated: CSTKRDRASTEQYF.